The clone carrying this T cell receptor (beta chain) was detected only a few times. Its antigen is currently unknown. This entry is derived from a study of T cell repertoires in cytomegalovirus infection. Study-level information: CMV epitopes that were recently identified and HLA-C-restricted were used alongside well-studied HLA-B-restricted ones. Both CMV infection and a matching HLA type were indicated by public TCR beta signatures.

Study observations and caveats: It was HLA-C-restricted CMV-specific TCR beta clonotypes that dominated the response ex vivo.

One entry per CDR3 protein, called by TCRdb with MiXCR from the reads. The table includes roughly 800,000 distinct CDR3 sequences, about 29% detected once. J gave up 6 bases and V 8 bases, and 9 bases lay outside the gene matches. The CDR3 sequence is 14 residues long. In germline, CDR1 is SNHLY, CDR2 FYNNEI. V and J are TRBV2 and TRBJ2-1; 8 bases fit TRBD1. The TCR sequence derives from a human donor in good health (CMV status not recorded). Some clones in this sample may be carry-over from other donors' samples. The sequenced sample was cultured CD8+ T cells from PBMCs, obtained from culture after CMV antigen stimulation. The CDR3: CASQDRVDSNEQFF. The CDR3 region has the DNA TGTGCCAGCCAGGACAGGGTGGACTCCAATGAGCAGTTCTTC. Drawing the rest from reference TRBV2 and TRBJ2-1, the complete variable domain is EPEVTQTPSHQVTQMGQEVILRCVPISNHLYFYWYRQILGQKVEFLVSFYNNEISEKSEIFDDQFSVERPDGSNFTLKIRSTKLEDSAMYFCASQDRVDSNEQFFGPGTRLTVL.